Reported below is one T cell receptor beta chain. Germline V gene sequence: CDR1 LGHDT, CDR2 YNNKEL (reference sequence). V shed 6 bases and J 5 bases; nucleotides not matched to a gene: 5. The length of the CDR3 is 15 residues. This specimen belongs to a study of blood T cell repertoires in COVID-19. Study context: From T cells, B-cell-depleted T cells, or PBMCs came the material, which was cDNA or gDNA.

In the original processing: Estimated nucleated cell counts came from reference gene primer amplification. Profiling relied on immunoSEQ multiplex PCR, and the TCRdb table lists in-frame clones only, not all of them. For V, J and clone size, that table is used; D and trimming come from the DNA. The sample yields about 150,000 clones, around 87% seen once. Sequenced material: peripheral blood. This chain uses TRBV3-1 (or the pseudogene TRBV3-2) with TRBJ1-6; 9 bases map to TRBD1. This clonotype was obtained from a man older than 75 with acute or convalescent COVID-19. The CDR3 loop is CASSFYRGHNSPLHF. The CDR3 DNA reads as TGTGCCAGCAGTTTTTACAGGGGGCATAATTCACCCCTCCACTTT.